These 18 T cell receptor beta chains came from one sample sequenced in a study of blood T cells in healthy people across ages. Together with a sample-barcoded 5' primer, a J-beta primer mix was included in a second PCR lasting roughly 6 to 12 cycles. From the 5' RACE reads, TCRdb called clonotypes with MiXCR, one entry per CDR3 protein. Here the sample spans 850,000 to 1,300,000 distinct CDR3 sequences, more than 40% being singletons. Material for sequencing was blood. Receptor source: a woman between 55 and 75 years old in good health.

This chain joins TRBV15 and TRBJ2-5; 13 positions match TRBD2. The V and J ends lost 5 bases and 4 bases, in that order; junction bases with no gene match: 22. The germline V gene has CDR1 LNHNV and CDR2 YYDKDF (reference sequence). This CDR3 is built from 21 residues. CDR3 loop: CATSFRTGTSGELFPGETQYF. The CDR3 nucleotides are TGTGCCACCAGCTTCAGGACAGGGACTAGCGGGGAGTTATTCCCTGGAGAGACCCAGTACTTC.

J is TRBJ2-1 and V is TRBV27; D is possibly TRBD1 (6 bases). This CDR3 is built from 15 residues. Germline V gene data show CDR1 as MNHEY and CDR2 as SMNVEV (reference sequence). The V end was cut by 2 bases, the J end by 8 bases, with 16 bases between. This CDR3 reads CASSLGGRGRDEQFF. The CDR3 region has the DNA TGTGCCAGCAGTTTAGGGGGCAGGGGTAGGGATGAGCAGTTCTTC.

This clonotype was counted between two and nine times. This chain links TRBV14 with TRBJ2-5; 9 bases map to TRBD1. V shed 4 bases and J 0 bases; nucleotides not matched to a gene: 6. Germline V gene data show CDR1 as SGHDN and CDR2 as FVKESK. CDR3 length: 16 amino acids. The CDR3 is CASSRGDRVYQETQYF. DNA of the CDR3: TGTGCCAGCAGCCGCGGGGACAGGGTTTACCAAGAGACCCAGTACTTC.

This clonotype was observed at least ten times. The rearrangement uses TRBV4-1 and TRBJ2-5; 9 bases line up with TRBD1. The V and J ends lost 4 bases and 2 bases, in that order; junction bases with no gene match: 5. The CDR3 extends over 15 amino acids. The V gene's germline CDR1 is MGHRA and CDR2 YSYEKL. The CDR3 region is CASSPLTGGQETQYF. DNA of the CDR3: TGCGCCAGCAGCCCTCTGACAGGGGGTCAAGAGACCCAGTACTTC.

In its sample, this clonotype was seen a few times. The chain combines TRBV2 with TRBJ2-1, with D tentatively TRBD2 (6 bases). Germline loops: CDR1 SNHLY, CDR2 FYNNEI. CDR3 length equals 15 residues. V was trimmed by 5 bases and J by 5 bases, leaving 16 bases between them. This CDR3 is CASSTPLAAHNEQFF. DNA of the CDR3: TGTGCCAGCAGTACGCCCTTAGCGGCGCACAATGAGCAGTTCTTC.

This clonotype turned up a few times. The chain uses TRBV28 and TRBJ2-7; 7 bases line up with TRBD1. CDR1 is MDHEN and CDR2 is SYDVKM in the germline V gene. The CDR3 runs 14 residues. The V and J ends lost 6 bases and 2 bases, in that order; junction bases with no gene match: 7. This CDR3 is CASRPVTGAYEQYF. In DNA form, the CDR3 reads TGTGCCAGCAGGCCGGTTACAGGGGCCTACGAGCAGTACTTC. Complete variable domain (other parts from reference TRBV28 and TRBJ2-7): DVKVTQSSRYLVKRTGEKVFLECVQDMDHENMFWYRQDPGLGLRLIYFSYDVKMKEKGDIPEGYSVSREKKERFSLILESASTNQTSMYLCASRPVTGAYEQYFGPGTRLTVT.

This clonotype was observed a handful of times. CDR3 amino acids: CSASPPAGETQYF. CDR3 DNA: TGCAGTGCTAGTCCCCCCGCGGGGGAGACCCAGTACTTC. V is TRBV20-1 and J is TRBJ2-5, with D tentatively TRBD2 (6 bases). Trimming shortened V by 3 bases and J by 5 bases, and 13 bases separated the two germline ends. Germline V gives CDR1 DFQATT, CDR2 SNEGSKA (reference sequence). The CDR3 totals 13 residues.

The chain has TRBV20-1 and TRBJ2-3, with D possibly being TRBD1 (5 bases). Germline V CDR1 and CDR2: DFQATT, SNEGSKA (reference sequence). V was pared by 4 bases and J by 2 bases, with 16 bases between. This CDR3 spans 15 amino acids. The CDR3 bases are TGCAGTGCTAAAGGACAACAAAGCCTCACAGATACGCAGTATTTT. It encodes CSAKGQQSLTDTQYF.

This clonotype appeared once. This sequence joins TRBV5-6 and TRBJ2-4; D is possibly TRBD2 (5 bases). The assigned J gene may be wrong: the sequence end matches TRBJ2-7 better. Germline V CDR1 and CDR2: SGHDT, YYEEEE. The CDR3 totals 17 residues. For the CDR3, the DNA is TGTGCCAGCAGCTTTAGAGGCCCGGGAACAAGCTCCTACGAGCAGTACTTC. Amino acid sequence: CASSFRGPGTSSYEQYF.

V usage is TRBV6-1 and J usage is TRBJ2-3, with 7 bases aligning to TRBD2. V lost 1 base, J lost 4 bases, and 5 bases stayed unmatched. CDR1 MNHNS and CDR2 SASEGT come from the germline V gene. The CDR3 runs 15 residues. The CDR3: CASSEGGRSSDTQYF. The CDR3 bases are TGTGCCAGCAGTGAAGGCGGGAGAAGCTCAGATACGCAGTATTTT.

The CDR3 reads CASSSGSGITIVQYF. DNA of the CDR3: TGTGCCAGCAGCAGCGGGAGCGGGATCACAATCGTCCAGTACTTC. The chain has TRBV7-9 and TRBJ2-7; 8 bases fit TRBD2. V trimming: 5 bases; J trimming: 10 bases; junction bases outside the gene matches: 16. Germline V gives CDR1 SEHNR, CDR2 FQNEAQ (reference sequence). This CDR3 has 15 amino acids.

This clonotype was observed at least ten times. This rearrangement joins TRBV25-1 to TRBJ2-7, with unresolved D. This CDR3 region has 14 residues. Germline V CDR1 and CDR2: MGHDK, SYGVNS. V dropped 4 bases and J dropped 0 bases, with 10 bases sitting between them. The CDR3 loop reads CASSGTGPSYEQYF. DNA for the CDR3: TGTGCCAGCAGTGGGACGGGTCCCTCCTACGAGCAGTACTTC.

The J gene is TRBJ2-7, the V gene TRBV6-6; 10 bases are a match to TRBD2. V shed 11 bases and J 3 bases; nucleotides not matched to a gene: 10. The CDR3 loop spans 14 amino acids. Germline V gene sequence: CDR1 MNHNY, CDR2 SVGAGI (reference sequence). The CDR3 DNA sequence: TGTGCCTCCACAAGGTCTAGCGGGGGCTACGAGCAGTACTTC. This encodes CASTRSSGGYEQYF.

This sequence joins TRBV19 and TRBJ2-1, with D maybe TRBD2 (5 bases). Germline V gene lookup returns CDR1 LNHDA and CDR2 SQIVND (reference sequence). V lost 2 bases to trimming and J lost 6 bases, with 11 bases between them. CDR3 size: 14 residues. The CDR3 DNA sequence: TGTGCCAGTAGTATACGGGGTCTTGCCAATGAGCAGTTCTTC. This translates into CASSIRGLANEQFF.

This clonotype was seen a handful of times. The chain carries TRBV11-2 and TRBJ2-1, with 7 bases that match TRBD1. Trimming cost V 5 bases and J 4 bases; bases outside gene matches: 11. The CDR3 extends over 16 amino acids. The germline V gene encodes CDR1 SGHAT and CDR2 FQNNGV. The chain's CDR3 is CASSPTGERWYNEQFF. The CDR3, as DNA: TGTGCCAGCAGCCCAACAGGGGAGAGATGGTACAATGAGCAGTTCTTC.

This clonotype was recorded many times. The V gene is TRBV13, the J gene TRBJ1-6, with TRBD1 matching 9 bases. Per the germline V gene, CDR1 is PRHDT and CDR2 is FYEKMQ (reference sequence). The junction had 9 bases not matched to a gene; V was cut back by 7 bases and J by 5 bases. The CDR3 sequence is 16 residues long. The CDR3 DNA sequence: TGTGCCAGCACCCCAGGTGGGACAGGGAATAATTCACCCCTCCACTTT. Residues: CASTPGGTGNNSPLHF.

This clonotype has only a few counts. The chain couples TRBV7-2 to TRBJ2-7, with TRBD2 identical over 8 bases. CDR3 size: 14 residues. The germline V gene has CDR1 SGHTA and CDR2 FQGNSA. The trim removed 5 bases at V and 0 bases at J, leaving 3 bases unmatched. CDR3 residues: CASSTSGGSYEQYF. CDR3 DNA sequence: TGTGCCAGCAGCACCAGCGGGGGCTCCTACGAGCAGTACTTC.

This clonotype was counted between two and nine times. This chain uses TRBV20-1 with TRBJ2-3, with 12 bases fitting TRBD2. V shed 6 bases and J 4 bases; nucleotides not matched to a gene: 8. This CDR3 comprises 15 residues. Germline V gene sequence: CDR1 DFQATT, CDR2 SNEGSKA (reference sequence). CDR3 DNA sequence: TGCAGTGCCAACCTAGCGGGAGGGCGCCCAGATACGCAGTATTTT. Translating it yields CSANLAGGRPDTQYF.